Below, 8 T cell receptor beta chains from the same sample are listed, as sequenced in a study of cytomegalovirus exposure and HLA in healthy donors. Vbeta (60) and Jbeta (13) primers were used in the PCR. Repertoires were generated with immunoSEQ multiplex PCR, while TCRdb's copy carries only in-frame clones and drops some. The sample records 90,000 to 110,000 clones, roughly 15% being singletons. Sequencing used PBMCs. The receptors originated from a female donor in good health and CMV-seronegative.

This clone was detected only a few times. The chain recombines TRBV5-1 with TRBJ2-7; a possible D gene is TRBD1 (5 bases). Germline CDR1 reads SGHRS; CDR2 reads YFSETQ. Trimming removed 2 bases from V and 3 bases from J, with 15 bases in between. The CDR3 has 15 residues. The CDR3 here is CASSFITGSLYEQYF. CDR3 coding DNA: TGCGCCAGCAGCTTCATAACAGGCTCTCTCTACGAGCAGTACTTC.

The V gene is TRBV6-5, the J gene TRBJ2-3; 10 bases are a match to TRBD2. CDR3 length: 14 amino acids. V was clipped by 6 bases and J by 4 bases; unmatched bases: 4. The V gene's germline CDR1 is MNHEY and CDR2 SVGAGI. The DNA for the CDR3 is TGTGCCAGCAGCCGAGGGACTAGCGCAGATACGCAGTATTTT. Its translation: CASSRGTSADTQYF.

This chain's CDR3 is CASRVTGEAGELFF. CDR3 DNA: TGTGCCAGCAGAGTGACAGGGGAGGCCGGGGAGCTGTTTTTT. This rearrangement joins TRBV7-3 to TRBJ2-2, with 8 nucleotides matching TRBD1. The CDR3 contains 14 residues. Losses at the gene ends were 6 bases for V and 6 bases for J; bases not matched to a gene: 6. Per the germline V gene, CDR1 is SGHTA and CDR2 is FQGTGA.

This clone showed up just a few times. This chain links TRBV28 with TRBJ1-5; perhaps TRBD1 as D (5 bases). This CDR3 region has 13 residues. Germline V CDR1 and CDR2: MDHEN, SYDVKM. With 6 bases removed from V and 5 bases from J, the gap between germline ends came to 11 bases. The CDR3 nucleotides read TGTGCCAGCAGACAGGACCGCGATCAGCCCCAGCATTTT. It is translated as CASRQDRDQPQHF.

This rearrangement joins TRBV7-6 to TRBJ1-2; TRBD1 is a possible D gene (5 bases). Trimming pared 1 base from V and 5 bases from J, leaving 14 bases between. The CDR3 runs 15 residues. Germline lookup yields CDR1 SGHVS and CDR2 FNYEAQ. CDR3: CASSLGGGSRYGYTF. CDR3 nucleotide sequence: TGTGCCAGCAGCTTAGGTGGGGGGAGTCGGTATGGCTACACCTTC.

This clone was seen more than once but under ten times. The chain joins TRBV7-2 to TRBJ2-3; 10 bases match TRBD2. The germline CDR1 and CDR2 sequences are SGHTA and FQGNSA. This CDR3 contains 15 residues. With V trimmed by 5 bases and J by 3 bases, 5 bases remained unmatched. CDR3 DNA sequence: TGTGCCAGCAGCCTCCTAGCGGGGGCGACAGATACGCAGTATTTT. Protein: CASSLLAGATDTQYF.

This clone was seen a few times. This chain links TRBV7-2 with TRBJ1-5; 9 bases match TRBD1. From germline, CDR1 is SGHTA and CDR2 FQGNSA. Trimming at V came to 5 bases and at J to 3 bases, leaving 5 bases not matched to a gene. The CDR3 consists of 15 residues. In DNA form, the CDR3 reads TGTGCCAGCAGCCCAGACAGGGGGAACAATCAGCCCCAGCATTTT. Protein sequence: CASSPDRGNNQPQHF.

The CDR3 region has the DNA TGCAGCGGTTCAGGGGGGATCAATCAGCCCCAGCATTTT. Protein product: CSGSGGINQPQHF. The chain links TRBV29-1 to TRBJ1-5; 7 positions match TRBD1. From germline, CDR1 is SQVTM and CDR2 ANQGSEA. The V gene end was trimmed by 7 bases and the J gene end by 3 bases; junction bases not matched to a gene: 6. This CDR3 contains 13 residues. Combining the CDR3 with reference TRBV29-1 and TRBJ1-5 gives the whole variable domain SAVISQKPSRDICQRGTSLTIQCQVDSQVTMMFWYRQQPGQSLTLIATANQGSEATYESGFVIDKFPISRPNLTFSTLTVSNMSPEDSSIYLCSGSGGINQPQHFGDGTRLSIL.